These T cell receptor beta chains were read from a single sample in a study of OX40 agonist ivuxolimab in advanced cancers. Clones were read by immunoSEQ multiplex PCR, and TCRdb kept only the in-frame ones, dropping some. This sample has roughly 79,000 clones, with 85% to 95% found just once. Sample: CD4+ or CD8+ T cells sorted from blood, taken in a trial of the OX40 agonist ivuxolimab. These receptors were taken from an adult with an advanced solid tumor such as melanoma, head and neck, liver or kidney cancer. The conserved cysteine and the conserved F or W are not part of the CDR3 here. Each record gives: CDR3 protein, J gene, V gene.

CDR3 protein: ASSEFGDFTDTQY
J gene: TRBJ2-3
V gene: TRBV25-1

CDR3 protein: ASSLSLPSSYNEQF
J gene: TRBJ2-1
V gene: TRBV5-1

CDR3 protein: ASSVLGREGARSSNEQF
J gene: TRBJ2-1
V gene: TRBV9

CDR3 protein: ASSLSGPRGLSHEQY
J gene: TRBJ2-7
V gene: TRBV27

CDR3 protein: ASSLGHGLTGVSTDTQY
J gene: TRBJ2-3
V gene: TRBV13

CDR3 protein: ASSWMNTEAF
J gene: TRBJ1-1
V gene: TRBV7-9

CDR3 protein: ASSPDPGEANTEAF
J gene: TRBJ1-1
V gene: TRBV13

CDR3 protein: ASRFSGELF
J gene: TRBJ2-2
V gene: TRBV27

CDR3 protein: ASSLSGRGLDEQY
J gene: TRBJ2-7
V gene: TRBV11-2

CDR3 protein: ASSQGPVLGAENTEAF
J gene: TRBJ1-1
V gene: TRBV4-2

CDR3 protein: SVEDRRNEKLF
J gene: TRBJ1-4
V gene: TRBV29-1

CDR3 protein: ASSEYPGENEKLF
J gene: TRBJ1-4
V gene: TRBV7-6

CDR3 protein: ASSPRRGAADTQY
J gene: TRBJ2-3
V gene: TRBV19

CDR3 protein: ASSGTSGGWETQY
J gene: TRBJ2-5
V gene: TRBV6-1

CDR3 protein: ASSPRVGHPTGELF
J gene: TRBJ2-2
V gene: TRBV7-2

CDR3 protein: ASSLGRNYEQY
J gene: TRBJ2-7
V gene: TRBV13

CDR3 protein: ASSQFMLYEQY
J gene: TRBJ2-7
V gene: TRBV4-2

CDR3 protein: ASTFGWANTEAF
J gene: TRBJ1-1
V gene: TRBV9

CDR3 protein: ASSDDPKFNYGYT
J gene: TRBJ1-2
V gene: TRBV6-1

CDR3 protein: ASSPGAGQSEQY
J gene: TRBJ2-7
V gene: TRBV4-2

CDR3 protein: ASSMTLAQPQH
J gene: TRBJ1-5
V gene: TRBV19

CDR3 protein: ASSDLGGEDSAF
J gene: TRBJ1-1
V gene: TRBV6-4

CDR3 protein: ASSELPGNTIY
J gene: TRBJ1-3
V gene: TRBV10-1

CDR3 protein: ASSPDRVSSGNTIY
J gene: TRBJ1-3
V gene: TRBV5-5